The 27 T cell receptor beta chains reported below all come from one sample, sequenced in a study of OX40 agonist ivuxolimab in advanced cancers. Using immunoSEQ multiplex PCR, the repertoire was profiled, and TCRdb retains in-frame clones only, with some absent. The table lists roughly 46,000 clones, roughly nine tenths of them singletons. This specimen was CD4+ or CD8+ T cells sorted from blood, taken in a trial of the OX40 agonist ivuxolimab. These receptors were collected from an adult with an advanced solid tumor such as melanoma, head and neck, liver or kidney cancer.

This sequence joins TRBV30 and TRBJ2-1; 9 nucleotides match TRBD2. CDR1 GTSNPN and CDR2 SVGIG come from the germline V gene (reference sequence). The CDR3 loop spans 16 amino acids. The J segment lost 7 bases and the V segment lost 2 bases, leaving 12 bases of the junction unmatched. CDR3 region: CAWSLTREGTWNEQFF. The CDR3 DNA reads TGTGCCTGGAGTCTCACGCGGGAGGGTACTTGGAATGAGCAGTTCTTC.

The chain couples TRBV16 to TRBJ2-1, with TRBD2 as a possible D gene (5 bases). This CDR3 is built from 14 residues. Trimming shortened V by 1 base and J by 6 bases, and 10 bases separated the two germline ends. Per germline, CDR1 KGHSY and CDR2 FQNENV. The CDR3 DNA is TGTGCCAGCAGCCAATGGGCTAGCCCCAATGAGCAGTTCTTC. Its protein is CASSQWASPNEQFF.

This clone has only one observation. The chain has TRBV12-5 and TRBJ1-1; TRBD1 agrees at 7 bases. Per germline, CDR1 LGHNT and CDR2 FRNRAP. The J segment lost 3 bases and the V segment lost 6 bases, leaving 4 bases of the junction unmatched. There are 13 residues in the CDR3. CDR3 residues: CASGVDRYTEAFF. CDR3 in DNA: TGTGCTAGTGGGGTGGACAGGTACACTGAAGCTTTCTTT.

The chain links TRBV7-9 to TRBJ2-7; 7 bases map to TRBD1. The CDR3 extends over 13 amino acids. CDR1 and CDR2 (germline): SEHNR, FQNEAQ (reference sequence). The trim removed 7 bases at V and 4 bases at J, leaving 7 bases unmatched. CDR3 loop: CASTEKQGYEQYF. In DNA form, the CDR3 reads TGTGCCAGCACTGAAAAACAGGGGTACGAGCAGTACTTC.

Only a few counts were recorded for this clone. The chain employs TRBV27 and TRBJ1-1; tentative D call: TRBD1 (5 bases). The germline CDR1 and CDR2 sequences are MNHEY and SMNVEV (reference sequence). CDR3 length: 15 residues. The ends were cut back, 7 bases at V and 1 base at J, with 16 bases in the middle. CDR3 residues: CASKLIDRSNTEAFF. Here the CDR3 DNA reads TGTGCCAGCAAGCTGATAGACAGATCGAACACTGAAGCTTTCTTT.

The chain carries TRBV28 and TRBJ2-7; D might be TRBD2 (6 bases). Germline CDR1 reads MDHEN; CDR2 reads SYDVKM. Trimming removed 2 bases from V and 3 bases from J, with 14 bases in between. The CDR3 covers 15 residues. Written as DNA, the CDR3 is TGTGCCAGCAGTTTAATCGCGGGACGGTTCTACGAGCAGTACTTC. Its translation is CASSLIAGRFYEQYF.

A few counts support this clone. This chain uses TRBV25-1 with TRBJ1-1; the D gene is possibly TRBD1 (5 bases). The CDR3 length is 13 residues. The germline CDR1 and CDR2 sequences are MGHDK and SYGVNS. V lost 8 bases and J lost 12, with 22 bases in between. CDR3 residues: CASAKVGTLLPFF. The DNA for the CDR3 is TGTGCCAGCGCGAAGGTTGGGACCCTGTTGCCTTTCTTT. Combining the CDR3 with reference TRBV25-1 and TRBJ1-1 gives the whole variable domain EADIYQTPRYLVIGTGKKITLECSQTMGHDKMYWYQQDPGMELHLIHYSYGVNSTEKGDLSSESTVSRIRTEHFPLTLESARPSHTSQYLCASAKVGTLLPFFGQGTRLTVV.

This chain connects TRBV5-1 to TRBJ2-3, with 11 bases aligning to TRBD2. This CDR3 is built from 15 residues. V trimming: 4 bases; J trimming: 2 bases; junction bases outside the gene matches: 3. The V gene's germline CDR1 is SGHRS and CDR2 YFSETQ. In DNA, the CDR3 is TGCGCCAGCAGCCGTAGCGGGAGGGTCACAGATACGCAGTATTTT. Protein sequence: CASSRSGRVTDTQYF.

This clone has a single count. The chain joins TRBV30 to TRBJ2-5; D unclear. The V gene lost 4 bases and the J gene lost 1 base, with 7 bases spanning the gap. The CDR3 totals 12 residues. Germline-derived CDR1 and CDR2 are GTSNPN and SVGIG (reference sequence). The CDR3 nucleotides read TGTGCCTGGACCCATGGCCAAGAGACCCAGTACTTC. Protein product: CAWTHGQETQYF.

The gene calls are TRBV30 and TRBJ2-1, with 8 bases identical to TRBD2. CDR3 length: 14 residues. Trimming cost V 0 bases and J 7 bases; bases outside gene matches: 5. The germline CDR1 and CDR2 sequences are GTSNPN and SVGIG (reference sequence). In DNA, the CDR3 is TGTGCCTGGAGTGTACATGGCGGGAGGAATGAGCAGTTCTTC. Protein: CAWSVHGGRNEQFF.

The chain couples TRBV14 to TRBJ2-7; D ambiguous. The CDR3 runs to 13 residues. Trimming cost V 8 bases and J 5 bases, with 16 bases left between them. Germline CDR1 SGHDN, CDR2 FVKESK. CDR3 in DNA: TGTGCCAGCTGCAAGGGCGCTTGGGACGAGCAGTACTTC. This sequence encodes CASCKGAWDEQYF. The complete variable domain, with remaining parts taken from reference TRBV14 and TRBJ2-7, reads EAGVTQFPSHSVIEKGQTVTLRCDPISGHDNLYWYRRVMGKEIKFLLHFVKESKQDESGMPNNRFLAERTGGTYSTLKVQPAELEDSGVYFCASCKGAWDEQYFGPGTRLTVT.

The J gene is TRBJ2-1, the V gene TRBV7-8; 8 positions agree with TRBD1. Germline CDR1 SGHVS, CDR2 FQNEAQ. J was trimmed by 6 bases and V by 5 bases; bases with no gene match: 6. CDR3 length equals 14 residues. CDR3: CASSPRQGRNEQFF. In DNA form, the CDR3 reads TGTGCCAGCAGCCCTAGACAGGGGCGCAATGAGCAGTTCTTC. Full variable domain (missing parts from reference TRBV7-8 and TRBJ2-1): GAGVSQSPRYKVAKRGQDVALRCDPISGHVSLFWYQQALGQGPEFLTYFQNEAQLDKSGLPSDRFFAERPEGSVSTLKIQRTQQEDSAVYLCASSPRQGRNEQFFGPGTRLTVL.

The rearrangement links TRBV13 to TRBJ2-1, with 8 bases lining up with TRBD2. Germline lookup yields CDR1 PRHDT and CDR2 FYEKMQ (reference sequence). CDR3 size: 15 residues. V dropped 5 bases and J dropped 6; count of bases not matched to a gene: 9. CDR3 in amino acids: CASSQSGGRFNEQFF. The CDR3, as DNA: TGTGCCAGCAGCCAGTCTGGCGGGAGGTTCAATGAGCAGTTCTTC.

This rearrangement joins TRBV5-1 to TRBJ2-5; the D gene is possibly TRBD2 (5 bases). The V end lost 2 bases, the J end lost 5 bases, and 10 bases lay between the germline ends. The CDR3 is 13 residues long. Germline V lookup: CDR1 SGHRS, CDR2 YFSETQ. The CDR3 loop reads CASSFRGRETQYF. CDR3 bases: TGCGCCAGCAGCTTCCGGGGTCGGGAGACCCAGTACTTC.

V usage is TRBV5-4 and J usage is TRBJ2-3, with 8 bases fitting TRBD2. V shed 3 bases and J 10 bases; nucleotides not matched to a gene: 13. Per the germline V gene, CDR1 is SGHNT and CDR2 is YYREEE (reference sequence). The CDR3 covers 15 residues. The CDR3 here is CASSSQGLTGGSQYF. CDR3 DNA sequence: TGTGCCAGCAGCTCCCAGGGCCTCACGGGGGGGTCGCAGTATTTT.

The V call is TRBV2, the J call TRBJ2-1; TRBD1 matches 7 bases. Germline trimming cut 4 bases from V and 2 bases from J; bases unmatched to any gene: 5. This CDR3 has 15 residues. The germline V gene has CDR1 SNHLY and CDR2 FYNNEI. In DNA form, the CDR3 reads TGTGCCAGCAGTGTTGACAGGGCCCCCTACAATGAGCAGTTCTTC. Its protein product is CASSVDRAPYNEQFF.

The chain uses TRBV19 and TRBJ2-4; D may correspond to TRBD1 or TRBD2 (5 bases each). The V gene's germline CDR1 is LNHDA and CDR2 SQIVND (reference sequence). Trimming removed 5 bases from V and 0 bases from J, with 14 bases in between. This CDR3 contains 16 residues. Written as DNA, the CDR3 is TGTGCCAGTAGTGGGGACCGACACCTAGCCAAAAACATTCAGTACTTC. This sequence encodes CASSGDRHLAKNIQYF.

The rearrangement uses TRBV5-6 and TRBJ2-5; 9 bases map to TRBD2. With V trimmed by 0 bases and J by 4 bases, 10 bases remained unmatched. The germline V gene has CDR1 SGHDT and CDR2 YYEEEE. This CDR3 contains 17 residues. The CDR3 region is CASSLVGGGRAGETQYF. The CDR3 bases are TGTGCCAGCAGCTTGGTTGGGGGCGGGAGGGCTGGAGAGACCCAGTACTTC. The whole variable domain, remainder taken from reference TRBV5-6 and TRBJ2-5, is DAGVTQSPTHLIKTRGQQVTLRCSPKSGHDTVSWYQQALGQGPQFIFQYYEEEERQRGNFPDRFSGHQFPNYSSELNVNALLLGDSALYLCASSLVGGGRAGETQYFGPGTRLLVL.

This clone has just a few counts. V gene TRBV19 combines with J gene TRBJ1-4, with no clear D. The V end was cut by 4 bases, the J end by 4 bases, with 7 bases between. The CDR3 extends over 13 amino acids. Germline CDR1 LNHDA, CDR2 SQIVND (reference sequence). The chain's CDR3 is CASSSRHNEKLFF. The CDR3 bases are TGTGCCAGTAGTAGCAGGCATAATGAAAAACTGTTTTTT.

The chain joins TRBV4-1 to TRBJ1-3; D is unresolved. Between the trimmed V and J ends, which lost 0 bases and 0 bases, there was a span of 6 bases. This CDR3 is built from 15 residues. Germline V lookup: CDR1 MGHRA, CDR2 YSYEKL. The CDR3 region is CASSQDPASGNTIYF. The CDR3 DNA follows: TGCGCCAGCAGCCAAGACCCCGCCTCTGGAAACACCATATATTTT.

The chain joins TRBV5-1 to TRBJ1-4, with D hard to call. Germline V lookup: CDR1 SGHRS, CDR2 YFSETQ. The CDR3 spans 14 residues. Trimming stripped 2 bases from V and 5 bases from J, with 10 bases between. CDR3 sequence: CASSFLEGNEKLFF. The CDR3, as DNA: TGCGCCAGCAGCTTTCTGGAGGGCAATGAAAAACTGTTTTTT.

The chain couples TRBV7-3 to TRBJ1-1; no reliable D call. Trimming shortened V by 6 bases and J by 11 bases, and 22 bases separated the two germline ends. This CDR3 is built from 14 residues. CDR1 is SGHTA and CDR2 is FQGTGA in the germline V gene. In DNA, the CDR3 is TGTGCCAGCAGACAAGGCAACTCCGGGGAAGAGGCTTTCTTT. Residues: CASRQGNSGEEAFF.

The gene calls are TRBV7-9 and TRBJ2-3, with 7 bases matching TRBD2. V dropped 5 bases and J dropped 6; count of bases not matched to a gene: 14. The length of the CDR3 is 16 residues. Germline CDR1 SEHNR, CDR2 FQNEAQ (reference sequence). CDR3 amino acids: CASSPGLVGGPDTQYF. DNA for the CDR3: TGTGCCAGCAGCCCGGGCCTAGTGGGAGGGCCCGATACGCAGTATTTT.

This chain uses TRBV4-3 with TRBJ2-4; no firm D call. V was clipped by 2 bases and J by 5 bases, with 10 bases between them. Germline V gene data show CDR1 as LGHNA and CDR2 as YSLEER. The CDR3 runs to 14 residues. For the CDR3, the DNA is TGCGCCAGCAGCCAAAGGTGGGCGGAAAACATTCAGTACTTC. Protein: CASSQRWAENIQYF.

The chain uses TRBV28 and TRBJ2-7; D gene ambiguous. Trimming cost V 8 bases and J 2 bases, with 13 bases left between them. There are 13 residues in the CDR3. Germline loops: CDR1 MDHEN, CDR2 SYDVKM. The CDR3 is CASLRPRPYEQYF. CDR3 sequence (DNA): TGTGCCAGCCTCCGCCCCCGCCCCTACGAGCAGTACTTC.

V is TRBV18 and J is TRBJ1-2, with unresolved D. The CDR3 consists of 15 residues. Germline CDR1 reads KGHSH; CDR2 reads LQKENI. Trimming removed 3 bases at V and 0 bases at J, with 11 bases between. The CDR3 here is CASSPIGQSNYGYTF. CDR3 bases: TGTGCCAGCTCACCCATCGGGCAGTCTAACTATGGCTACACCTTC.

The genes are TRBV20-1 and TRBJ2-7, with D perhaps matching TRBD2 (5 bases). CDR3 size: 11 residues. V was shortened by 6 bases and J by 4 bases, with 10 bases between the two germline ends. Germline loops: CDR1 DFQATT, CDR2 SNEGSKA (reference sequence). The chain's CDR3 is CSAETGYEQYF. The DNA for the CDR3 is TGCAGTGCCGAGACGGGGTACGAGCAGTACTTC.